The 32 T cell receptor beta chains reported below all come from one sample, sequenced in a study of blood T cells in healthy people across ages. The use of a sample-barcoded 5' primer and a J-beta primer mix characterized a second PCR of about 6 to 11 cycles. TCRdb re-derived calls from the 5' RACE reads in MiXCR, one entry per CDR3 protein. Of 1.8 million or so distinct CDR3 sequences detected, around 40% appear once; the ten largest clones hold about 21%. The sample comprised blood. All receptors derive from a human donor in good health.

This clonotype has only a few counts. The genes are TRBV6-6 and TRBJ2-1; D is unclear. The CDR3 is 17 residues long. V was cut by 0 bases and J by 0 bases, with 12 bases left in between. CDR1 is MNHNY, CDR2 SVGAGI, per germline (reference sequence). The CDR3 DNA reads TGTGCCAGCAGTTACTCCGTGTTGAGGAGCTCCTACAATGAGCAGTTCTTC. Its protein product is CASSYSVLRSSYNEQFF.

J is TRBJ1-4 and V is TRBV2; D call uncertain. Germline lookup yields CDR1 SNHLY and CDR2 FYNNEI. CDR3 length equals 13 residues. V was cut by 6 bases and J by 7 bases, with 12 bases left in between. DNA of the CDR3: TGTGCCAGCAGGATAGAACAGATTGAAAAACTGTTTTTT. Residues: CASRIEQIEKLFF.

For the CDR3, the DNA is TGTGCCAGCAGTTTAGCTAGACAGGGGTACACCGGGGAGCTGTTTTTT. This translates into CASSLARQGYTGELFF. The chain recombines TRBV12-3 or TRBV12-4 with TRBJ2-2, with 8 nucleotides matching TRBD1. The CDR3 runs to 16 residues. The trim removed 0 bases at V and 3 bases at J, leaving 3 bases unmatched.

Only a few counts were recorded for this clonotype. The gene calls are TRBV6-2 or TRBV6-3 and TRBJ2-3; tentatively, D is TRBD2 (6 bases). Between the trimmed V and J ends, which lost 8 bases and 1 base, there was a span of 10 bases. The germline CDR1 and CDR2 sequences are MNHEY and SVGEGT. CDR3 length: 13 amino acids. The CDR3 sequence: CASVGGGTDTQYF. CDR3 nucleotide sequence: TGTGCCAGCGTGGGCGGGGGCACAGATACGCAGTATTTT.

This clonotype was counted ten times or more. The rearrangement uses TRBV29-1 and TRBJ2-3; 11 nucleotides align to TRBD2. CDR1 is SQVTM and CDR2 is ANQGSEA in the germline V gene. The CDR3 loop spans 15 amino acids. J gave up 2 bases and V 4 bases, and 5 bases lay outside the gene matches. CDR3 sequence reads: CSVATSGGITDTQYF. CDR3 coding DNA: TGCAGCGTTGCCACTAGCGGGGGAATCACAGATACGCAGTATTTT.

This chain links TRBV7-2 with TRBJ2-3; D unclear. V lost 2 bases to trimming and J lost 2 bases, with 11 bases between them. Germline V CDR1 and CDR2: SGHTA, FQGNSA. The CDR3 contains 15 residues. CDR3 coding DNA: TGTGCCAGCAGCTTATCGTTGGGCGACACAGATACGCAGTATTTT. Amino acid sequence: CASSLSLGDTDTQYF.

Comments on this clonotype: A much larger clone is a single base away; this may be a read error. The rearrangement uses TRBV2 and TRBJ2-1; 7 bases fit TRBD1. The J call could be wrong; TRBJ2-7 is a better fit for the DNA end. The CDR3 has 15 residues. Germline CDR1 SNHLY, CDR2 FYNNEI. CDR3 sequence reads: CASGGGRGSYNEQYF. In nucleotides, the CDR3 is TGTGCCAGCGGAGGTGGCAGGGGGTCCTACAATGAGCAGTACTTC.

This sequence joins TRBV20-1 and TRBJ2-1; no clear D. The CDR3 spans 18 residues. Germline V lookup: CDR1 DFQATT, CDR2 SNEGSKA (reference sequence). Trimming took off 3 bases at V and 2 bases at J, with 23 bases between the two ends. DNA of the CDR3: TGCAGTGCTAGGAGTCATGAGACATTAGGGCCGACCTACAATGAGCAGTTCTTC. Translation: CSARSHETLGPTYNEQFF.

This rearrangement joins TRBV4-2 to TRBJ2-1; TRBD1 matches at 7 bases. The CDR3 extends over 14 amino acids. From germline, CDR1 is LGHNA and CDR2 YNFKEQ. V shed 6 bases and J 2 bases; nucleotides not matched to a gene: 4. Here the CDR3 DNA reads TGTGCCAGCAGAGACAGGGATCCCTACAATGAGCAGTTCTTC. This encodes CASRDRDPYNEQFF.

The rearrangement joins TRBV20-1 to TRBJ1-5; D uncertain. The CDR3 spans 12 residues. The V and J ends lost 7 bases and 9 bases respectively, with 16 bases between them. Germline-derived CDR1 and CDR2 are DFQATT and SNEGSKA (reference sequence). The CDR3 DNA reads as TGCAGTGTCAAGTCCGGGGAGCGGCCCCAGCATTTT. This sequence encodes CSVKSGERPQHF.

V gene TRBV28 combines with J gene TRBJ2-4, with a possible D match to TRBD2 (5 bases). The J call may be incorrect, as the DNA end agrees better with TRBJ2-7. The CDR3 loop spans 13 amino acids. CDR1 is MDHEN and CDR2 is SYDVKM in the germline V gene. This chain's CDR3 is CASSFLERHEQYF. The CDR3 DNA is TGTGCCAGCAGTTTCCTCGAGCGGCACGAGCAGTACTTC.

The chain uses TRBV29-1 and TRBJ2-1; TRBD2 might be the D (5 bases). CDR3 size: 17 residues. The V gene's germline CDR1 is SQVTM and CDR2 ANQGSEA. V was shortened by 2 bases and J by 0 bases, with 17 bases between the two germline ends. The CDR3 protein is CSVESENLRGSYNEQFF. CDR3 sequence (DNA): TGCAGCGTTGAATCAGAGAACCTACGGGGCTCCTACAATGAGCAGTTCTTC.

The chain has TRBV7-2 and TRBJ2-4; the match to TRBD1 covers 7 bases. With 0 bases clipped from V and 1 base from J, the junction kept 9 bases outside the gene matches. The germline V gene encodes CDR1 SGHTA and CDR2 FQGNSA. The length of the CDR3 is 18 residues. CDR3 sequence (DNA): TGTGCCAGCAGCTTAGCCCCCTCGACAGGGTTTGCCAAAAACATTCAGTACTTC. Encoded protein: CASSLAPSTGFAKNIQYF.

The CDR3 loop reads CASLAGGSQWNEQYF. The DNA for the CDR3 is TGTGCCAGTTTAGCGGGGGGATCTCAGTGGAATGAGCAGTACTTC. The gene calls are TRBV11-2 and TRBJ2-4, with 10 nucleotides matching TRBD2. This CDR3 spans 15 amino acids. The germline V gene encodes CDR1 SGHAT and CDR2 FQNNGV. Losses at the gene ends were 9 bases for V and 13 bases for J; bases not matched to a gene: 18. The whole variable domain, filled in from reference TRBV11-2 and TRBJ2-4, reads EAGVAQSPRYKIIEKRQSVAFWCNPISGHATLYWYQQILGQGPKLLIQFQNNGVVDDSQLPKDRFSAERLKGVDSTLKIQPAKLEDSAVYLCASLAGGSQWNEQYFGAGTRLSVL.

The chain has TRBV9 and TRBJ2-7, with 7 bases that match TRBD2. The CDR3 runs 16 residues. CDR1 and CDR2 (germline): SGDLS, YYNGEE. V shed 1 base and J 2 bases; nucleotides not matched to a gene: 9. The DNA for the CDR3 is TGTGCCAGCAGCGTAAGAGCCGCGGGGGACGCCTACGAGCAGTACTTC. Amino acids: CASSVRAAGDAYEQYF.

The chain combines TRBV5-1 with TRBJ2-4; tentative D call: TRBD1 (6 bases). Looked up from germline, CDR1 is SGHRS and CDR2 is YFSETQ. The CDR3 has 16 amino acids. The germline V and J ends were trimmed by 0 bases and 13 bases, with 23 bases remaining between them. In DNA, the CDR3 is TGCGCCAGCAGCTTGGACCCGGTGGGGGCCATCGGAGAGCAGTACTTC. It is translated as CASSLDPVGAIGEQYF.

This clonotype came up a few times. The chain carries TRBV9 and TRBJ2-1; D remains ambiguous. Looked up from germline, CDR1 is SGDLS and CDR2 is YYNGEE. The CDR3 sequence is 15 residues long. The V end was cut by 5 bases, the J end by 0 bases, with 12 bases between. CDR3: CASSYGPPSYNEQFF. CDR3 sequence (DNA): TGTGCCAGCAGTTACGGACCACCCTCCTACAATGAGCAGTTCTTC.

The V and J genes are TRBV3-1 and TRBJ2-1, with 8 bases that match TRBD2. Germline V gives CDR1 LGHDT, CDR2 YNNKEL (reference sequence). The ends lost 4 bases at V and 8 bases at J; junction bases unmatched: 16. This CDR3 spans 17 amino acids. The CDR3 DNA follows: TGTGCCAGCAGCCCCCAGATCCGGGGGGGGCTGGGCGATGAGCAGTTCTTC. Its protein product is CASSPQIRGGLGDEQFF.

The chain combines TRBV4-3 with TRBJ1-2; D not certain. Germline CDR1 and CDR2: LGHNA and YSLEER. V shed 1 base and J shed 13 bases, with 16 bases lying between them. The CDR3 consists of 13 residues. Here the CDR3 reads CASSQAGTVGLTF. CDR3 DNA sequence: TGCGCCAGCAGCCAAGCTGGCACAGTCGGCCTCACCTTC.

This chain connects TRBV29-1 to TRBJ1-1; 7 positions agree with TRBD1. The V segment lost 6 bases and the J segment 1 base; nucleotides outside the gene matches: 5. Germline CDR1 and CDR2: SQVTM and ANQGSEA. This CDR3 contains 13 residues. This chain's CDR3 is CSVARGTNTEAFF. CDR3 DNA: TGCAGCGTGGCCAGGGGGACGAACACTGAAGCTTTCTTT.

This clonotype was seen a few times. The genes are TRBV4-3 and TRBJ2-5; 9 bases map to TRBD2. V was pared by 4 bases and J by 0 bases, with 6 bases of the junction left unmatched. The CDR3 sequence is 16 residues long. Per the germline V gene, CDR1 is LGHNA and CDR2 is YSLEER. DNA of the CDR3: TGCGCCAGCAGCCCTTACCGACTAGCGGACCAAGAGACCCAGTACTTC. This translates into CASSPYRLADQETQYF.

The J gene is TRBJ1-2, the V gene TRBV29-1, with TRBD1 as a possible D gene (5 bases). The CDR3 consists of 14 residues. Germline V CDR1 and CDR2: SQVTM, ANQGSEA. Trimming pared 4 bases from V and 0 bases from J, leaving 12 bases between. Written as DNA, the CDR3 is TGCAGCGTTGGCGGGACCGATACTAACTATGGCTACACCTTC. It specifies CSVGGTDTNYGYTF.

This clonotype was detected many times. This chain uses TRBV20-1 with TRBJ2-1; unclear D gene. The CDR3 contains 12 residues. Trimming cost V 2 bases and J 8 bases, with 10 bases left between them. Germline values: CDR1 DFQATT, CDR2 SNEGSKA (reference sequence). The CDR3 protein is CSARLISYEQFF. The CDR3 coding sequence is TGCAGTGCTAGACTTATATCCTATGAGCAGTTCTTC.

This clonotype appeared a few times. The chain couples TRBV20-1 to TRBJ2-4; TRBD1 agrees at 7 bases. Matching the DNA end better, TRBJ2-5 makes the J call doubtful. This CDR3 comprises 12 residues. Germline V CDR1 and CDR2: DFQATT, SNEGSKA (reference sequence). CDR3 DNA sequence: TGCAGTGCTACGACAGGGCTGGAGACCCAGTACTTC. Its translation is CSATTGLETQYF.

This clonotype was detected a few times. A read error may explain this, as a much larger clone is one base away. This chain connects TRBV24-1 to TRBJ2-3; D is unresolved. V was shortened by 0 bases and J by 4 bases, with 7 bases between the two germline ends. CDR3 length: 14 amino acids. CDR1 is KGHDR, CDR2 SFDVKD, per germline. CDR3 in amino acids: CATSDLRSSDTQYF. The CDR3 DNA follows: TGTGCCACCAGTGATTTGCGGTCCTCAGATACGCAGTATTTT.

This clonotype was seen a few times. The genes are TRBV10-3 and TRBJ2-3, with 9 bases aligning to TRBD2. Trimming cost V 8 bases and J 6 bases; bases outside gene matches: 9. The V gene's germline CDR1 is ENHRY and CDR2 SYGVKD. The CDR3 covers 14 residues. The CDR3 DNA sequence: TGTGCCATCTTGGCTAGCGGGGTAGACGATACGCAGTATTTT. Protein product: CAILASGVDDTQYF.

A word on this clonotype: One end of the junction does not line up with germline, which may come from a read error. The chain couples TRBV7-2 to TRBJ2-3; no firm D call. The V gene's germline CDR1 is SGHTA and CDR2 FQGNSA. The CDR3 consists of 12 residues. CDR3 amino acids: CAGSLSSERKYF. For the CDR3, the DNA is TGTGCCGGCAGCTTAAGTTCGGAACGGAAGTATTTT. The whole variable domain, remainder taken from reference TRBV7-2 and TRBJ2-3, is GAGVSQSPSNKVTEKGKDVELRCDPISGHTALYWYRQSLGQGLEFLIYFQGNSAPDKSGLPSDRFSAERTGGSVSTLTIQRTQQEDSAVYLCAGSLSSERKYFGPGTRLTVL.

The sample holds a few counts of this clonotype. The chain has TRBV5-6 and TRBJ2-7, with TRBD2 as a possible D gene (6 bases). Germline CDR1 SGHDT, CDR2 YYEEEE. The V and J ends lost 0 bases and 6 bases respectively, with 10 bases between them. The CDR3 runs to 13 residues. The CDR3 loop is CASSLEDGSEQYF. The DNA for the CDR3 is TGTGCCAGCAGCTTGGAGGACGGGAGCGAGCAGTACTTC.

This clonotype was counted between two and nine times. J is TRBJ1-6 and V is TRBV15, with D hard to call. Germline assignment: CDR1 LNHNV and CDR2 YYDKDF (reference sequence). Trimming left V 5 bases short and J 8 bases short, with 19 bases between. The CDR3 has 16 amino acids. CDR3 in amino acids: CATSDPRAGVYSPLHF. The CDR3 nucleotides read TGTGCCACCAGCGACCCCCGGGCCGGGGTTTATTCACCCCTCCACTTT.

The CDR3 is CASSPGPHTEAFF. CDR3 bases: TGTGCCAGCAGCCCCGGGCCCCACACTGAAGCTTTCTTT. This chain links TRBV5-5 with TRBJ1-1; D remains unclear. The germline gives CDR1 SGHKS, CDR2 YYEKEE (reference sequence). This CDR3 is built from 13 residues. Trimming took 4 bases from V and 3 from J, leaving 10 bases between them. Looking up the rest from reference TRBV5-5 and TRBJ1-1 gives the full variable domain: DAGVTQSPTHLIKTRGQQVTLRCSPISGHKSVSWYQQVLGQGPQFIFQYYEKEERGRGNFPDRFSARQFPNYSSELNVNALLLGDSALYLCASSPGPHTEAFFGQGTRLTVV.

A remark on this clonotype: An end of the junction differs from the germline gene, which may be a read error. CDR3 in DNA: TGTGCCAGCAGCCTCCACCCCGGGGCTTCCTACAGTGAGCAGTTCTTC. Protein: CASSLHPGASYSEQFF. The J gene is TRBJ2-1, the V gene TRBV9; D tentatively reads TRBD1 or TRBD2 (5 bases each). Germline CDR1 SGDLS, CDR2 YYNGEE. This CDR3 is built from 16 residues.

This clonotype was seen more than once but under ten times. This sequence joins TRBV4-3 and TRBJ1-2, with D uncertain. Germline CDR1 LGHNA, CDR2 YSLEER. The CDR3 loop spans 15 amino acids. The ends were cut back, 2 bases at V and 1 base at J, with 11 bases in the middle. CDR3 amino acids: CASSQLEGSNYGYTF. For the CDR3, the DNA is TGCGCCAGCAGCCAATTGGAGGGCAGTAACTATGGCTACACCTTC.